Sequencing of this T cell receptor beta chain was carried out in a study of cytomegalovirus exposure and HLA in healthy donors. Study-level findings and limits: Some V segments (TRBV6-2 and TRBV6-3 among them) were excluded as indistinguishable.

Concerning this clone itself: The antigen remains unidentified.

The PCR employed 60 Vbeta primers together with 13 Jbeta primers. TCRdb's table, derived via immunoSEQ multiplex PCR, lists solely in-frame clones and lacks some. The data contain approximately 100,000 clones, around 70% of them singletons. The J segment lost 0 bases and the V segment lost 6 bases, leaving 5 bases of the junction unmatched. The CDR3 totals 15 residues. The germline V gene has CDR1 MDHEN and CDR2 SYDVKM. The gene calls are TRBV28 and TRBJ2-7; 10 bases align to TRBD1. This clonotype was obtained from a man aged 40-55 years in good health and CMV-seropositive. The source material was PBMCs. CDR3 sequence: CASSPRTGGSYEQYF. The CDR3 bases are TGTGCCAGCAGCCCTAGGACAGGGGGCTCCTACGAGCAGTACTTC.